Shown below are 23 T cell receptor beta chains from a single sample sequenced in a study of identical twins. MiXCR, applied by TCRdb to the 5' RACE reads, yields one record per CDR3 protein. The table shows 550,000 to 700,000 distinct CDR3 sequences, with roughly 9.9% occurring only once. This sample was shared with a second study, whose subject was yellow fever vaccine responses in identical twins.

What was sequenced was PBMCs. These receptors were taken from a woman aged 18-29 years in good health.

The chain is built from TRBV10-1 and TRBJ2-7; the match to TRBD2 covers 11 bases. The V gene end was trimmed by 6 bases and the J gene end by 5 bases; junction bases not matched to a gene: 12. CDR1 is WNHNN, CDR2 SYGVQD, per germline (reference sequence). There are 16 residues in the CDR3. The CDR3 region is CASSPGTSGPKDEQYF. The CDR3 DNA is TGCGCCAGCAGCCCCGGGACTAGCGGTCCGAAGGACGAGCAGTACTTC.

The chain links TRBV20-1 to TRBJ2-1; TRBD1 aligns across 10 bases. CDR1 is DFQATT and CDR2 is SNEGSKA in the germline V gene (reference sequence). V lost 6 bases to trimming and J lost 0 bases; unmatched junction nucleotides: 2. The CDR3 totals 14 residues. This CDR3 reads CSARTGGSYNEQFF. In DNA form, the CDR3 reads TGCAGTGCACGGACAGGGGGCTCCTACAATGAGCAGTTCTTC.

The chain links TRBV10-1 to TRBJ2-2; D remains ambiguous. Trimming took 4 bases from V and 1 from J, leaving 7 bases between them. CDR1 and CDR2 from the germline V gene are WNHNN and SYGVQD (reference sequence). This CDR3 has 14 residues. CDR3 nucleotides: TGCGCCAGCAGTGGTGGCAGGAACACCGGGGAGCTGTTTTTT. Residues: CASSGGRNTGELFF.

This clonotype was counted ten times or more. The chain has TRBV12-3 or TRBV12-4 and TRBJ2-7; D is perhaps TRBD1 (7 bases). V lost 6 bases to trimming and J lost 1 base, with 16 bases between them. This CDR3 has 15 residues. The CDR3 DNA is TGTGCCAGCAGACCTCGGGGGACAGCTTCCTACGAGCAGTACTTC. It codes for CASRPRGTASYEQYF.

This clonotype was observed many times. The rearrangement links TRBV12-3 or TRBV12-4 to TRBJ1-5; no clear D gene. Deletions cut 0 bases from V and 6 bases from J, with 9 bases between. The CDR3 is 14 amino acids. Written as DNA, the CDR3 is TGTGCCAGCAGTTTAGCAGTTCTGGGTCAGCCCCAGCATTTT. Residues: CASSLAVLGQPQHF.

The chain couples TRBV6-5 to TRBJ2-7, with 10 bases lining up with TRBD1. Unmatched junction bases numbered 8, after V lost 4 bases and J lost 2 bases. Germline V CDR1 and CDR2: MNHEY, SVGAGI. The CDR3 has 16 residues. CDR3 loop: CASSSPQGQGTYEQYF. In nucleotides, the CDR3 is TGTGCCAGCAGTTCACCCCAGGGACAGGGGACCTACGAGCAGTACTTC.

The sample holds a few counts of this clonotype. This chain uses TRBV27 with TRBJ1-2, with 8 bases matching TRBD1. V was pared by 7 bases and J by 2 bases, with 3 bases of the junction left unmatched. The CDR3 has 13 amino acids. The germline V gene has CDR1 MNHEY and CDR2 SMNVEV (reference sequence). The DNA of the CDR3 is TGTGCCAGCACCCCAGGGGGCAACTATGGCTACACCTTC. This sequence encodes CASTPGGNYGYTF.

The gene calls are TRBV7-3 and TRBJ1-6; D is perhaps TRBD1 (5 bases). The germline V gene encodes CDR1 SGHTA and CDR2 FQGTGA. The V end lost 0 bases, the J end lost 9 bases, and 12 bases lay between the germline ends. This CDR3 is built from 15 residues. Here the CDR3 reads CASSLTPGLGSPLHF. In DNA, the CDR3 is TGTGCCAGCAGCTTAACCCCAGGGCTGGGTTCACCCCTCCACTTT.

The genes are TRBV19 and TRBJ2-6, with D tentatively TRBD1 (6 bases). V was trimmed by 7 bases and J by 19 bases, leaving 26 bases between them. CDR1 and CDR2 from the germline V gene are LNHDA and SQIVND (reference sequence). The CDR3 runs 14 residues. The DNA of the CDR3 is TGTGCCAGTACCTTGGGGACATCTACCCTCCCGGTTACTTTC. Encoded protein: CASTLGTSTLPVTF.

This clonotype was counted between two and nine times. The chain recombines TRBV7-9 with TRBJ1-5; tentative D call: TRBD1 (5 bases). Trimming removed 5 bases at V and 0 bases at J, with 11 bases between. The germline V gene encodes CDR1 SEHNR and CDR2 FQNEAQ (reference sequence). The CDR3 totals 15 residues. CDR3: CASSRVGDSNQPQHF. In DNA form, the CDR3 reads TGTGCCAGCAGCAGGGTGGGGGATAGCAATCAGCCCCAGCATTTT. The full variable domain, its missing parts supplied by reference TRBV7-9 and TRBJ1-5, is DTGVSQNPRHKITKRGQNVTFRCDPISEHNRLYWYRQTLGQGPEFLTYFQNEAQLEKSRLLSDRFSAERPKGSFSTLEIQRTEQGDSAMYLCASSRVGDSNQPQHFGDGTRLSIL.

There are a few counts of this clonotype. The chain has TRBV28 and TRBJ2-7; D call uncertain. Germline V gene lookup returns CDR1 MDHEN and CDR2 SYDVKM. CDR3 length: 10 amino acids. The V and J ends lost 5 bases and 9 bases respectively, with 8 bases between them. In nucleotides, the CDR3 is TGTGCCAGCAGTGATATCTCGCAGTACTTC. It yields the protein CASSDISQYF.

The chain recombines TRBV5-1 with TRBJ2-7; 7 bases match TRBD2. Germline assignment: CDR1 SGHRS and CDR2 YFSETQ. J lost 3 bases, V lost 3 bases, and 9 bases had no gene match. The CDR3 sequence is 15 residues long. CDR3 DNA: TGCGCCAGCAGCTACCCTGGCGGGAGCTACTACGAGCAGTACTTC. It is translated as CASSYPGGSYYEQYF.

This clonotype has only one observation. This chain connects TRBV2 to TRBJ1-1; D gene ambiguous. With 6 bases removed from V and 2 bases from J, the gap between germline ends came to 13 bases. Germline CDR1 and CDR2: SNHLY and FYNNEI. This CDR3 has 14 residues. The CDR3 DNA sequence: TGTGCCAGCAGGACGGGGAGCACTAACACTGAAGCTTTCTTT. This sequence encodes CASRTGSTNTEAFF.

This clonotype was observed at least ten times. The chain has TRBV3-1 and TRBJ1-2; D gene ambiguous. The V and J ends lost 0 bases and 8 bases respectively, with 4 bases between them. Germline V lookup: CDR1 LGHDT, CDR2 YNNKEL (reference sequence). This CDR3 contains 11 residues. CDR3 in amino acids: CASSQDHGYTF. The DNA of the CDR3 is TGTGCCAGCAGCCAAGATCACGGCTACACCTTC.

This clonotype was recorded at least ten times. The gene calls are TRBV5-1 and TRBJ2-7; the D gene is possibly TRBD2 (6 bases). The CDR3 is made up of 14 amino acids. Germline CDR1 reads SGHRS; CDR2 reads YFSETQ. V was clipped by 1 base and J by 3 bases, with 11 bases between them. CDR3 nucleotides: TGCGCCAGCAGCTTGCAGGGTAGCGGCTACGAGCAGTACTTC. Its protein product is CASSLQGSGYEQYF.

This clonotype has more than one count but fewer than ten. DNA of the CDR3: TGTGCCATCAGGGACAGGGGGCAGACCGGGGAGCTGTTTTTT. It translates to CAIRDRGQTGELFF. This sequence joins TRBV10-3 and TRBJ2-2; 11 bases align to TRBD1. The germline V gene has CDR1 ENHRY and CDR2 SYGVKD. The V and J ends lost 6 bases and 5 bases, in that order; junction bases with no gene match: 2. The CDR3 totals 14 residues.

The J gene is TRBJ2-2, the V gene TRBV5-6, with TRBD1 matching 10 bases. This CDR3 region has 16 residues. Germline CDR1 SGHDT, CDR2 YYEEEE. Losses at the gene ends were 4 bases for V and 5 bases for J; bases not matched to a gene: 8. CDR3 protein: CASSIRDRGLTGELFF. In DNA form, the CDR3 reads TGTGCCAGCAGCATCCGGGACAGGGGACTTACCGGGGAGCTGTTTTTT.

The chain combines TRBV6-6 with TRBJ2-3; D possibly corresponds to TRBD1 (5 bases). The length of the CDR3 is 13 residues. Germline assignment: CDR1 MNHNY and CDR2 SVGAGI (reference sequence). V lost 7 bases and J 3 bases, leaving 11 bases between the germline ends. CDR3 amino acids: CASTSRVTDTQYF. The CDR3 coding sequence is TGTGCCAGCACCTCCAGGGTAACAGATACGCAGTATTTT.

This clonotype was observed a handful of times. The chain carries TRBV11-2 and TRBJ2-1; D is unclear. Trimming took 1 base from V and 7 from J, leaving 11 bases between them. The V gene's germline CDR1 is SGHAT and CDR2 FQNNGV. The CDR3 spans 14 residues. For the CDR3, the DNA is TGTGCCAGCAGCTTAGGTTTGGGCTTGAATGAGCAGTTCTTC. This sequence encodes CASSLGLGLNEQFF.

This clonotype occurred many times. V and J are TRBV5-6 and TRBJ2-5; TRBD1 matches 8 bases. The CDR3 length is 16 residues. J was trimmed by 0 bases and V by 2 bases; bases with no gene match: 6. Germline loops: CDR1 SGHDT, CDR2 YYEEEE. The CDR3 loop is CASSFWTGWDQETQYF. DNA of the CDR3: TGTGCCAGCAGCTTTTGGACAGGGTGGGACCAAGAGACCCAGTACTTC.

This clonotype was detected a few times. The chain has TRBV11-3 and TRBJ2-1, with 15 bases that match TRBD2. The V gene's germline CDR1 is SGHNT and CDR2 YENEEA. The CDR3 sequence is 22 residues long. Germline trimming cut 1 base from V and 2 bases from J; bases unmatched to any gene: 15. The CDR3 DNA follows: TGTGCCAGCAGCTTAGTTACCCGACCTTCCGGGACTAGCGGGAGGACCTACAATGAGCAGTTCTTC. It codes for CASSLVTRPSGTSGRTYNEQFF.

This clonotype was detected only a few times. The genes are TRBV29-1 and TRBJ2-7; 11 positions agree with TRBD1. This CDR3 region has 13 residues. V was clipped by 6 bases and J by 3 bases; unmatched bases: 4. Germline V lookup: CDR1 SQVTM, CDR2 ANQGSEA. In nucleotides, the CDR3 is TGCAGCGTGGGGACAGGGGGGATCTACGAGCAGTACTTC. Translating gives CSVGTGGIYEQYF.

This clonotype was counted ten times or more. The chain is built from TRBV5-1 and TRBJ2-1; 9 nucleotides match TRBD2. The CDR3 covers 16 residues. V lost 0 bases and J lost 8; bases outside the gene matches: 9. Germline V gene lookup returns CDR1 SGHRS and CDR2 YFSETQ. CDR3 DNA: TGCGCCAGCAGCTTGGATGGGCTAGCGGGATTCGATGAGCAGTTCTTC. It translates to CASSLDGLAGFDEQFF.